This TCR beta chain was sequenced in a study of blood T cell repertoires in COVID-19. Study-wide context: There were acute and convalescent COVID-19 samples, and they came from the United States, Italy and Spain. T cells, B-cell-depleted T cells, or PBMCs supplied cDNA or gDNA.

As regards this clone: Mismatch with germline at one junction end may stem from a read error.

Method: immunoSEQ multiplex PCR; TCRdb's copy keeps in-frame clones and lacks some. The sample has 120,000 to 150,000 clones; 85% to 90% are singletons. CDR1 is MDHEN and CDR2 is SYDVKM in the germline V gene. The CDR3 has 12 amino acids. This sequence originates from a woman aged 60-75 years with active COVID-19. The source material was peripheral blood. V usage is TRBV28 and J usage is TRBJ1-5; 8 nucleotides match TRBD1. The CDR3 loop reads CMTGDRNQPQHF. The CDR3 nucleotides read TGCATGACAGGGGATCGGAATCAGCCCCAGCATTTT.